This TCR beta chain appears in the sequencing data of a study of cytomegalovirus exposure and HLA in healthy donors. Findings and caveats of the study: A previous analysis found most TCR beta V segments productive roughly 87% or roughly 30% of the time. Some highly shared sequence variants likely arose as a pipeline artifact. According to a later analysis, donors in an Asian-associated ancestry cluster reportedly had fewer N-insertions than the approximately 620-donor mean. Cytomegalovirus association was assigned to 170 or so TCR beta chains.

Details on this clone: What it recognizes is unknown.

Amplification used 60 Vbeta primers and 13 Jbeta primers. TCRdb's table, derived via immunoSEQ multiplex PCR, lists solely in-frame clones and lacks some. The data contain approximately 280,000 clones, 86% of them singletons. Sequenced sample: PBMCs. The TCR was taken from a man in his forties or fifties in good health and CMV-seropositive.

This chain's CDR3 is CASSSQGGNTEAFF. The CDR3 DNA reads as TGTGCCAGCAGCTCCCAGGGCGGGAACACTGAAGCTTTCTTT. The J gene is TRBJ1-1, the V gene TRBV7-2; TRBD1 is a possible D gene (5 bases). This CDR3 is 14 amino acids long. The germline CDR1 and CDR2 sequences are SGHTA and FQGNSA. Trimming left V 4 bases short and J 1 base short, with 10 bases between.